This paragraph reports one T cell receptor (beta chain). The specificity of this receptor is unknown. The record has no base qualities; no much larger clone is one base away. Chronic pancreatitis pancreas tissue was obtained from patients undergoing total pancreatectomy with islet autotransplantation (TPIAT). No known history of diabetes was present in the included chronic pancreatitis patients. For TCRbeta sequencing, genomic DNA was extracted directly from bulk pancreas tissue, without T cell sorting. Pancreas tissues were collected consecutively from patients and organ donors at two US centers. This sample is part of a study of immune characteristics of hereditary and idiopathic chronic pancreatitis. For context, the study as a whole: Local immune cells and TCRbeta repertoires in the pancreas were profiled in this study for hereditary and idiopathic chronic pancreatitis, with control organ donor pancreases used for comparison. TCRbeta sequencing was performed on four or five control pancreases, seven or eight hereditary chronic pancreatitis pancreases and roughly 6 idiopathic chronic pancreatitis pancreases. The gDNA-based approach was chosen because it involved minimal in vitro experimental manipulation of pancreas-infiltrating T cells. General findings and caveats noted by the study authors: Chronic pancreatitis caused by alcohol use was not included in the study. Significantly increased TCRbeta repertoire diversity and reduced clonality were observed in both chronic pancreatitis groups relative to controls. Among about a dozen chronic pancreatitis patients, the number of productive TCR rearrangements showed a positive correlation with disease severity scores. Because patient tissue could only be obtained at the time of TPIAT, differences in disease duration may have influenced the immune findings.

Library preparation employed the immunoSEQ multiplex PCR assay. The TCRbeta CDR3 region and adjacent sequences were amplified and sequenced from pancreatic genomic DNA. Per the authors' processing: Repertoire diversity was assessed as a mean normalized Shannon-Wiener index, together with productive clonality and counts of productive rearrangements. Control and chronic pancreatitis repertoire metrics were compared by means of the nonparametric Mann-Whitney U test. Shared clonotypes were defined as CDR3beta sequences with identical amino acid composition and length across subjects. The immuneACCESS repertoire file appears here via TCRdb, limited to in-frame rearrangements. These files lack a portion of the clones; in checked studies, under half of the deficit traces to unresolved V genes, and the cause of the others is not known. V and J calls and clone size follow that table, whereas D and trimming were derived from the DNA. This sample gives fewer than 2,000 clones in total; roughly 71% of them show up just once. Clones ranked in the top ten supply 40% to 50% of the sample.

Sequenced material: pancreas tissue with hereditary chronic pancreatitis. This receptor was taken from a human donor with chronic pancreatitis.

In nucleotides, the sequence is TGTGCCAGCAGCTATCCCAGGGGGGGCCGGGGCACAGATACGCAGTATTTT. This translates into CASSYPRGGRGTDTQYF. The rearrangement combines TRBV5-6 with TRBJ2-3, with a tentative D call of TRBD1 or TRBD2, each matching 7 bases. According to the germline V gene, CDR1 reads SGHDT and CDR2 reads YYEEEE. Reading from cysteine to phenylalanine, the CDR3 counts 17 amino acids. Only CDR3 DNA is held: 51 bases, read in frame from base 1. V is shortened by 3 bases, J by 1 base, and the region joining them spans 18 bases.